These 4 T cell receptor beta chains share one sample of origin, sequenced in a study of cytomegalovirus exposure and HLA in healthy donors. Researchers ran the PCR with 60 Vbeta and 13 Jbeta primers. Produced via immunoSEQ multiplex PCR; TCRdb's table is partial and in-frame only. The sample yields just under 65,000 clones, of which the top ten take up less than 20%. The specimen sequenced was PBMCs. The receptors were sampled from a boy aged 5 to 17 in good health and CMV-seronegative.

This chain uses TRBV5-4 with TRBJ1-2; no reliable D call. Trimming took 1 base from V and 1 from J, leaving 8 bases between them. The CDR3 totals 14 residues. CDR1 SGHNT and CDR2 YYREEE come from the germline V gene (reference sequence). The CDR3 is CASSLIELNYGYTF. CDR3 in DNA: TGTGCCAGCAGCTTGATCGAGCTTAACTATGGCTACACCTTC.

V usage is TRBV5-1 and J usage is TRBJ2-1; 7 bases line up with TRBD2. The CDR3 consists of 17 residues. V lost 4 bases to trimming and J lost 4 bases; unmatched junction nucleotides: 14. Germline CDR1 and CDR2: SGHRS and YFSETQ. CDR3 coding DNA: TGCGCCAGCAGCCCCGCCGCCCTAGCGGTGCATTACAATGAGCAGTTCTTC. Translated, it gives CASSPAALAVHYNEQFF.

The rearrangement links TRBV4-3 to TRBJ2-2; the match to TRBD2 covers 11 bases. Trimming took 0 bases from V and 3 from J; bases not matched to a gene: 3. Per the germline V gene, CDR1 is LGHNA and CDR2 is YSLEER. The CDR3 length is 17 residues. The CDR3 DNA reads as TGCGCCAGCAGCCAAGAGTTAGCGGGAGGGGACACCGGGGAGCTGTTTTTT. Translated, it gives CASSQELAGGDTGELFF.

The chain joins TRBV14 to TRBJ1-1; 9 bases line up with TRBD1. V lost 1 base and J lost 7; bases outside the gene matches: 10. Germline V CDR1 and CDR2: SGHDN, FVKESK. This CDR3 region has 16 residues. CDR3 in amino acids: CASSQGWGQGGYEAFF. CDR3 DNA sequence: TGTGCCAGCAGCCAAGGATGGGGACAGGGTGGGTATGAAGCTTTCTTT.